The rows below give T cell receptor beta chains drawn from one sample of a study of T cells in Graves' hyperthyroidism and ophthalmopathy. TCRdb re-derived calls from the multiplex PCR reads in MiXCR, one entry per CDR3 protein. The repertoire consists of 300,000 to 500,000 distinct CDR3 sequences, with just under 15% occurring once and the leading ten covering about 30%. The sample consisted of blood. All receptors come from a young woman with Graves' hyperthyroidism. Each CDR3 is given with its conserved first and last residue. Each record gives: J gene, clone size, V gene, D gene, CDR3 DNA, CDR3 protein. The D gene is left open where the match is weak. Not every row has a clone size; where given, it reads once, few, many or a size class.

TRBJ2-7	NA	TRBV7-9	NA	TGTGCCAGCAGTCCCCTGCGGCCCAGCCGCACCTACGAGCAGTACTTC	CASSPLRPSRTYEQYF
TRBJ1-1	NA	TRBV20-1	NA	TGCAGTGCTAGGGGGGTCTGGAAAATTACTGAAGCTTTCTTT	CSARGVWKITEAFF
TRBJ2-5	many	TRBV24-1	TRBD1	TGTGCCACCAGTGATCCTAAGACAGGGGAAGGTGCAGAGACCCAGTACTTC	CATSDPKTGEGAETQYF
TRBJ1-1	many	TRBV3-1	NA	TGTGCCAGCAGCCAAATAGAAGGCTGGGATGAAGCTTTCTTT	CASSQIEGWDEAFF
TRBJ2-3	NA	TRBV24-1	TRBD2	TGTGCCACCAGTGATAGCGCCTATTCTAGCGGGAGTGGAGATACGCAGTATTTT	CATSDSAYSSGSGDTQYF
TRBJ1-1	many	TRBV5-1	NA	TGCGCCAGCAACAGGGACACTGGTAGCACTGAAGCTTTCTTT	CASNRDTGSTEAFF
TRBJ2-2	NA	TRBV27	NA	TGTGCCAGCAGTACACGACTAGTCCCCGGGGAGCTGTTTTTT	CASSTRLVPGELFF
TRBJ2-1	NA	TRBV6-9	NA	TGTGCCAGCAGTTACAGGGACGAGCAGTTCTTC	CASSYRDEQFF
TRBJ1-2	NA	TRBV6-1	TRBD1	TGTGCCAGCAGTGAAGGGGGACAGCCTCACTATGGCTACACCTTC	CASSEGGQPHYGYTF
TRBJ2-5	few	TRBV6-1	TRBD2	TGTGCCACCGAAAGGGAACCCAGCGGGAAGTACCAAGAGACCCAGTACTTC	CATEREPSGKYQETQYF
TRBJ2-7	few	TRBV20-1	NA	TGCAGTGCTACCACCTCGTGGGGATACTACGAGCAGTACTTC	CSATTSWGYYEQYF
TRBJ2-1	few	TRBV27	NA	TGTGCCAGCAGTTCCCTAAGGGTAAGGGGAGATAATGAGCAGTTCTTC	CASSSLRVRGDNEQFF
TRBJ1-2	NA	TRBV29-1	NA	TGCAGCGTTGAGGGCAGGAGGGACTATGGCTACACCTTC	CSVEGRRDYGYTF
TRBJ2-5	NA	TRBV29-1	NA	TGCAGCGTTGGTTGGGAATATCCCCAGTACTTC	CSVGWEYPQYF
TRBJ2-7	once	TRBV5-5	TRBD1	TGTGCCAGCAGCTTCCGGAAGGGACAGGGAATCTACGAGCAGTACTTC	CASSFRKGQGIYEQYF
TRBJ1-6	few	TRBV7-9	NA	TGTGCCAGCAGCCCGCCTGGCCAGGTCGGGAATTCACCCCTCCACTTT	CASSPPGQVGNSPLHF
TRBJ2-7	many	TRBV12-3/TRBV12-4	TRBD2	TGTGCCAGCAGTTTAGATGTTCTAGCGGGGCTCTCCGAGCAGTACTTC	CASSLDVLAGLSEQYF
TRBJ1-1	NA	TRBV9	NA	TGTGCCGGCAGTAGGGACACTGAAGCTTTCTTT	CAGSRDTEAFF
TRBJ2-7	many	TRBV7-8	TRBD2	TGTGCCAGCAGTCGCGGGACTAGGGAGTACGAGCAGTACTTC	CASSRGTREYEQYF
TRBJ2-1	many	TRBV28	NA	TGTGCCAGCAGTTTGCGGGTTCGGGAACTCCGGTACAATGAGCAGTTCTTC	CASSLRVRELRYNEQFF
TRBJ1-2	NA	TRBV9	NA	TGTGCCAGGTACGACAGAAACTTTAACTATGGCTACACCTTC	CARYDRNFNYGYTF
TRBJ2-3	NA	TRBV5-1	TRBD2	TGCGCCAGCAGCTTCAACGGGAGGGCCTTCCCAGATACGCAGTATTTT	CASSFNGRAFPDTQYF
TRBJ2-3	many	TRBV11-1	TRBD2	TGTGCCAGCAGCTTTACTAGCGGGAGGATTGTGGAAACAGATACGCAGTATTTT	CASSFTSGRIVETDTQYF
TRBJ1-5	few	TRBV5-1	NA	TGCGCCAGCAGCTTGTGGGGGGGCAGCAATCAGCCCCAGCATTTT	CASSLWGGSNQPQHF
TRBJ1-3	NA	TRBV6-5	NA	TGTGCCAGCAGTTACTCGGGGAACACCATATATTTT	CASSYSGNTIYF
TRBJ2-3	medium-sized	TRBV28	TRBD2	TGTGCCAGCAGCCTATTCTCTTCTAGCGGCAGCACAGATACGCAGTATTTT	CASSLFSSSGSTDTQYF
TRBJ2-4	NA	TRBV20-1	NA	TGCAGTGCGGTTGGCCTAAACATTCAGTACTTC	CSAVGLNIQYF
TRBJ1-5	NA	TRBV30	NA	TGTGCCTGGAGTGTAAATTCAGGAACAAATCAGCCCCAGCATTTT	CAWSVNSGTNQPQHF
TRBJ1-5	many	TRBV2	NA	TGTGCCAGCAGTCCGACGGTATCCAGCAATCAGCCCCAGCATTTT	CASSPTVSSNQPQHF
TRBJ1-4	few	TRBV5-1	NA	TGCGCCAGCAGCACAGGTGTGGCGGTAAATGAAAAACTGTTTTTT	CASSTGVAVNEKLFF
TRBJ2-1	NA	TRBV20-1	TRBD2	TGCAGTGCTAGGAGCCCCGTCAGACTAGCGGGAGGGGGGAATGAGCAGTTCTTC	CSARSPVRLAGGGNEQFF
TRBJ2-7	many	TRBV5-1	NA	TGCGCCAGCAGCTTTCAAAACAGTTGGTCCTACGAGCAGTACTTC	CASSFQNSWSYEQYF
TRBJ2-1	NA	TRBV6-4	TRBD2	TGTGCCAGCAGTGACTCTGGGACTAGCGGGAGCTCTGAGCAGTTCTTC	CASSDSGTSGSSEQFF
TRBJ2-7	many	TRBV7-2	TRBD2	TGTGCCAGCAGCAAGGGACTAGCGAGTGAGCAGTACTTC	CASSKGLASEQYF
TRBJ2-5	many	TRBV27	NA	TGTGCCAGCAGTACGGCGCTCCAAGAGACCCAGTACTTC	CASSTALQETQYF
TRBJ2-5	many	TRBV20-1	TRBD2	TGCAGTGCTACCGTTAGCGGGTGGGAGGAGACCCAGTACTTC	CSATVSGWEETQYF
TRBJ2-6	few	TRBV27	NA	TGTGCCAGCAGGGGAGCTGGGGCCAACGTCCTGACTTTC	CASRGAGANVLTF
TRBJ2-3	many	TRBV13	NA	TGTGCCAGCAGCCCGTCCCGTGGGGGCTTCGGGGGGGATACGCAGTATTTT	CASSPSRGGFGGDTQYF
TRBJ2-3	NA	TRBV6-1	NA	TGTGCCAGCAGTAGGGGAAGGGTGAGAGATACGCAGTATTTT	CASSRGRVRDTQYF
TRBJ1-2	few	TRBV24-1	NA	TGTGCCACCAGTGATTCTGTCGGGATTCCCATCTATGGCTACACCTTC	CATSDSVGIPIYGYTF
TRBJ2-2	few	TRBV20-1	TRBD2	TGCAGTGCTAGAGATTTGATCGGGAGGGCCGCGGGGGAGCTGTTTTTT	CSARDLIGRAAGELFF
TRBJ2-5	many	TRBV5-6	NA	TGTGCCAGCAGCGGAGGGACGCCTGAGCAGACCCAGTACTTC	CASSGGTPEQTQYF
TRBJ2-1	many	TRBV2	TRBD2	TGTGCCAGCAAGGAGGCTAGCGGCTCCTACAATGAGCAGTTCTTC	CASKEASGSYNEQFF
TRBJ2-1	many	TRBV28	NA	TGTGCCAGCCGGGAGTTTGATGAGCAGTTCTTC	CASREFDEQFF